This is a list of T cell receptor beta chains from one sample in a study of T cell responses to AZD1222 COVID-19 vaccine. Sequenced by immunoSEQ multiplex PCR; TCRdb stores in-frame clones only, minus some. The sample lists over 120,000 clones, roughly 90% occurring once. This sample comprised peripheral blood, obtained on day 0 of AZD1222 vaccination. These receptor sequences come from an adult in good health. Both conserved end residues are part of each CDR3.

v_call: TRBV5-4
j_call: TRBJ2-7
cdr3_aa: CASSFFGVKSHEQYF

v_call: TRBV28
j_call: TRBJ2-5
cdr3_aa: CASSTVREGQETQYF

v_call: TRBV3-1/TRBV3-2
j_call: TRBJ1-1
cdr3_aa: CASSSGTGWTEAFF

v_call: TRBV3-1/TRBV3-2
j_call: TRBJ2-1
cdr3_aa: CASSRYEGGEQFF

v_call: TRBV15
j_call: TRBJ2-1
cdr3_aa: CATSRDVVGSYNEQFF

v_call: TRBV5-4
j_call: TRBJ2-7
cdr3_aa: CASSPGTGALYEQYF

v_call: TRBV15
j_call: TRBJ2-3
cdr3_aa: CATSRGSNYQGTDTQYF

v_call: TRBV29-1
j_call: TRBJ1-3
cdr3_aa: CSTRRGLSGNTIYF

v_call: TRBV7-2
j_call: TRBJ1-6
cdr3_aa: CASSPGTGGSPLHF

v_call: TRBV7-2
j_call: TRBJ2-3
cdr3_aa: CASSLLASGGLDTQYF

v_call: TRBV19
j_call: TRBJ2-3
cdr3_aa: CASSITQGLPSTDTQYF

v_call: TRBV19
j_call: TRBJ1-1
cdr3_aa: CASSMWLLVSEGRDTEAFF

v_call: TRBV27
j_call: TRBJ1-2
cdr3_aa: CASSSRGKYGYTF

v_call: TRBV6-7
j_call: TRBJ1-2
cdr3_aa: CASSAATGGPWNYGYTF

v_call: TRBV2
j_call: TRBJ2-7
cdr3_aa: CASSESSGGTYEQYF

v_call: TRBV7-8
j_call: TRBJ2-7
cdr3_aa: CASSFSGSYEQYF

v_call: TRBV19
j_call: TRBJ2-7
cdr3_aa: CATNQGSASEQYF

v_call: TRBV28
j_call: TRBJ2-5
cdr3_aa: CASSLHWRDFQETQYF

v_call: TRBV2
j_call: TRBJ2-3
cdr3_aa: CASRGTSGALSTDTQYF

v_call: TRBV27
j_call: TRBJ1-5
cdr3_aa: CASSLQGVDQPQHF

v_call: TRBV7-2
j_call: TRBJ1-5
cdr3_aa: CASSLGSQPQHF

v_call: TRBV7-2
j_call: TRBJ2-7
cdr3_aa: CASSLGLAGKSSYEQYF

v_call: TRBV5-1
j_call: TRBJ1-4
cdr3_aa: CASSPGQEREKLFF

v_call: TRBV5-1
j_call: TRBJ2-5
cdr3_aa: CASSWGDPLETQYF